These 17 T cell receptor beta chains share one sample of origin, sequenced in a study of molecular identifiers for immune sequencing clone quantification. TCRdb passed the PCR reads through MiXCR, listing each CDR3 protein once. The sample has nearly 650,000 distinct CDR3 sequences, around 25% seen once. Sequenced material: naive CD8+ T cells from blood, with Jurkat cell RNA spiked in. Documented subset: FACS-sorted CD8+CD4-CCR7+CD45RA+ naive T cells. These receptor sequences come from a human donor in good health. Some libraries in this study had Jurkat cell RNA spiked in.

The chain recombines TRBV3-1 with TRBJ2-7; D possibly matches TRBD1 or TRBD2 (6 bases each). The CDR3 totals 14 residues. The germline V gene has CDR1 LGHDT and CDR2 YNNKEL (reference sequence). Trimming took off 4 bases at V and 3 bases at J, with 13 bases between the two ends. The DNA for the CDR3 is TGTGCCAGCAGCCCCTGGACAGCGGGCTACGAGCAGTACTTC. Translation: CASSPWTAGYEQYF.

Concerning this clonotype itself: Germline and junction disagree at one end, which may indicate a read error. The chain couples TRBV4-3 to TRBJ2-1, with D unclear. The V gene's germline CDR1 is LGHNA and CDR2 YSLEER. The CDR3 loop spans 15 amino acids. The CDR3, as DNA: TGCGCCCGCAGCCAAGGGCGGATCTCCTACAATGAGCAGTTCTTC. Translated: CARSQGRISYNEQFF.

The CDR3 loop reads CASAMTSGRGETQYF. CDR3 coding DNA: TGTGCCAGCGCGATGACTAGCGGGAGAGGAGAGACCCAGTACTTC. The chain recombines TRBV5-6 with TRBJ2-5; the match to TRBD2 covers 12 bases. CDR1 and CDR2 from the germline V gene are SGHDT and YYEEEE. The CDR3 totals 15 residues. V dropped 7 bases and J dropped 4; count of bases not matched to a gene: 8.

This chain joins TRBV19 and TRBJ2-5, with TRBD2 as a possible D gene (5 bases). Per the germline V gene, CDR1 is LNHDA and CDR2 is SQIVND (reference sequence). This CDR3 region has 13 residues. The germline V and J ends were trimmed by 6 bases and 5 bases, with 13 bases remaining between them. For the CDR3, the DNA is TGTGCCAGTAGCACGCGGGTTGGGGAGACCCAGTACTTC. This gives the protein CASSTRVGETQYF.

To note about this clonotype: Being one base from a much bigger clone, this may be a read error. The J gene is TRBJ2-2, the V gene TRBV24-1; 7 bases are a match to TRBD2. V trimming: 6 bases; J trimming: 8 bases; junction bases outside the gene matches: 11. The CDR3 has 15 amino acids. Germline loops: CDR1 KGHDR, CDR2 SFDVKD. For the CDR3, the DNA is TGTGCCACCAGTCCCAGCGGGGCCGCTCCGGGGGAGCTGTTTTTT. It is translated as CATSPSGAAPGELFF.

In regard to this clonotype: At one end, the junction sequence differs from germline, possibly due to a read error. The chain carries TRBV29-1 and TRBJ2-2; perhaps TRBD2 as D (5 bases). This CDR3 is built from 13 residues. Germline CDR1 reads SQVTM; CDR2 reads ANQGSEA. CDR3 bases: TGCAGCGTTGGGACTGCGAACACCGGGGAGCTGCTTTTT. It yields the protein CSVGTANTGELLF.

With respect to this clonotype: One junction end disagrees with the germline gene, perhaps due to a read error. CDR3 in DNA: TGTGCCAGCAGGGTACTAGCGGGGGGGGTTCAAGAGACCCGGTACTTC. Protein sequence: CASRVLAGGVQETRYF. The chain has TRBV6-5 and TRBJ2-5, with 13 nucleotides matching TRBD2. Per germline, CDR1 MNHEY and CDR2 SVGAGI. The CDR3 is 16 amino acids.

Many counts were recorded for this clonotype. The genes are TRBV29-1 and TRBJ1-1; D not certain. Trimming shortened V by 8 bases and J by 1 base, and 8 bases separated the two germline ends. The germline gives CDR1 SQVTM, CDR2 ANQGSEA. The CDR3 contains 11 residues. The CDR3, as DNA: TGCAGCATTGGGCAGAACACTGAAGCTTTCTTT. This translates into CSIGQNTEAFF.

This clonotype has ten or more counts. The chain employs TRBV29-1 and TRBJ2-2; D might be TRBD2 (5 bases). Germline V gene lookup returns CDR1 SQVTM and CDR2 ANQGSEA. CDR3 length equals 13 residues. V lost 4 bases, J lost 0 bases, and 6 bases lay in between. The CDR3, as DNA: TGCAGCGTTGCCGGGGCGAACACCGGGGAGCTGTTTTTT. This sequence encodes CSVAGANTGELFF.

This clonotype was picked up a small number of times. The V and J genes are TRBV5-6 and TRBJ2-7, with 7 bases identical to TRBD2. The trim removed 4 bases at V and 5 bases at J, leaving 12 bases unmatched. The germline V gene has CDR1 SGHDT and CDR2 YYEEEE. The CDR3 has 15 amino acids. The CDR3 protein is CASSGGDGRFDEQYF. The CDR3 bases are TGTGCCAGCAGCGGGGGGGACGGGAGGTTCGACGAGCAGTACTTC.

This clonotype was seen a single time. Possible read error: a much larger clone is one base away. The chain recombines TRBV14 with TRBJ2-7; D remains ambiguous. The CDR3 runs 16 residues. Germline V gene lookup returns CDR1 SGHDN and CDR2 FVKESK. CDR3 nucleotide sequence: TGTGCCAGCTGCCAAGATTTCGGGCAGGCCTCCTACGAGCAGTACTTC. Its translation: CASCQDFGQASYEQYF.

About this clonotype: Its ends do not fully match the called genes, so a read error is possible. The genes are TRBV5-3 and TRBJ2-3; weak D call: TRBD2 (6 bases). TRBV5-3 is classed as an ORF, of uncertain function. There are 14 residues in the CDR3. The CDR3 region has the DNA TGTGCCAGCAGCTCGGGGGTGTATCCAGATACGCAGTATTTT. This sequence encodes CASSSGVYPDTQYF.

The chain carries TRBV30 and TRBJ1-1, with D possibly TRBD1 on 5 matching bases. CDR1 and CDR2 (germline): GTSNPN, SVGIG (reference sequence). V was clipped by 1 base and J by 0 bases, with 9 bases between them. The CDR3 sequence is 14 residues long. The CDR3 region is CAWSGLGVNTEAFF. In DNA, the CDR3 is TGTGCCTGGAGTGGTTTAGGGGTGAACACTGAAGCTTTCTTT.

This sequence joins TRBV30 and TRBJ1-1, with 9 bases that match TRBD1. The length of the CDR3 is 11 residues. CDR1 and CDR2 (germline): GTSNPN, SVGIG (reference sequence). The junction had 9 bases not matched to a gene; V was cut back by 7 bases and J by 12 bases. CDR3 residues: CASTGGSMSFF. CDR3 nucleotides: TGTGCCTCGACAGGGGGAAGTATGTCTTTCTTT.

This clonotype was seen repeatedly, ten times or more. V gene TRBV7-9 combines with J gene TRBJ1-1; perhaps TRBD1 as D (6 bases). Germline CDR1 and CDR2: SEHNR and FQNEAQ (reference sequence). V dropped 1 base and J dropped 0 bases, with 12 bases sitting between them. The CDR3 runs 16 residues. In DNA, the CDR3 is TGTGCCAGCAGCTTAGACGGACAGATCATGAACACTGAAGCTTTCTTT. It codes for CASSLDGQIMNTEAFF.

This clonotype was counted a few times. V gene TRBV19 combines with J gene TRBJ2-1, with 7 bases that match TRBD2. In germline, CDR1 is LNHDA, CDR2 SQIVND (reference sequence). The CDR3 sequence is 16 residues long. The V and J ends lost 1 base and 0 bases, in that order; junction bases with no gene match: 3. CDR3 loop: CASSIGGLPSYNEQFF. The CDR3 coding sequence is TGTGCCAGTAGTATAGGGGGACTACCCTCCTACAATGAGCAGTTCTTC.

This clonotype was detected many times. The J gene is TRBJ1-2, the V gene TRBV5-6; D is possibly TRBD1 (5 bases). The length of the CDR3 is 16 residues. V was clipped by 4 bases and J by 4 bases, with 20 bases between them. Germline assignment: CDR1 SGHDT and CDR2 YYEEEE. CDR3 in DNA: TGTGCCAGCAGCAGAGCATGGGACGGGGCCTCCTATGGCTACACCTTC. Its translation: CASSRAWDGASYGYTF.